This T cell receptor beta chain is from a study of monozygotic twins with inflammatory bowel disease. TCRdb re-called the 5' RACE reads; every CDR3 protein appears as one record, without DNA. The sample table includes more than 300,000 distinct CDR3 sequences. Whole blood served as the source of total RNA, and no T cell sorting took place. General observations from the study: Discordant twins had repertoire similarity that did not differ from that of concordant twins, possibly from limited power. T cell subtypes were not distinguishable in this analysis. IBD patients shared fewer clonotypes with other individuals than healthy twins, especially patients with disease activity signs.

The CDR3 loop spans 14 amino acids. Looked up from germline, CDR1 is LGHNA and CDR2 is YSLEER. Concerning this clonotype: Its specificity is unknown.

Sequenced: blood. This chain links TRBV4-3 with TRBJ1-5. The TCR originated in a human donor with ulcerative colitis or Crohn's disease, or a healthy co-twin of an affected twin (not recorded which). The CDR3 sequence is CASSQDGRTQPQHF.